These 10 T cell receptor delta chains came from one sample sequenced in a study of human gamma delta and Vdelta1 T cells. TCRdb ran CATT on the PCR reads. This sample has 1,300 to 1,500 delta-chain clones, with around 41% found just once. Sequencing input: Vdelta1 gamma-delta T cells from blood. The receptors shown here come from a human donor in good health.

In its sample, this clone ranks as large (0.1 to 1%). Other DNA sequences of this sample code for an identical CDR3. The chain links TRDV1 to TRDJ1, with TRDD3 matching 11 bases. The CDR3 spans 28 residues. The germline V gene encodes CDR1 TSWWSYY and CDR2 QGS. Trimming cost V 2 bases and J 0 bases; bases outside gene matches: 38. CDR3 sequence (DNA): TGTGCTCTTGGGGAAATGCTCCCCTCTTCCTACGTTCCTAACTATGGGGGATACGCACCCTCGTACACCGATAAACTCATCTTT. Protein product: CALGEMLPSSYVPNYGGYAPSYTDKLIF.

With respect to this clone: The likely explanation is a read error, given a far larger clone one base away. The rearrangement links TRDV1 to TRDJ1, with 12 positions matching TRDD3. This CDR3 spans 27 amino acids. Germline loops: CDR1 TSWWSYY, CDR2 QGS. With V trimmed by 2 bases and J by 0 bases, 34 bases remained unmatched. The CDR3 region is CALGESERYKWSTGGYWDKSYTDKLIF. For the CDR3, the DNA is TGTGCTCTTGGGGAATCGGAACGGTACAAGTGGAGTACTGGGGGATACTGGGATAAATCGTACACCGATAAACTCATCTTT.

This clone is large within its sample. The V gene is TRDV1, the J gene TRDJ1; 9 positions match TRDD3. V shed 0 bases and J 10 bases; nucleotides not matched to a gene: 21. Per germline, CDR1 TSWWSYY and CDR2 QGS. The CDR3 totals 19 residues. Here the CDR3 reads CALGELYLDELWGMSRLIF. The CDR3, as DNA: TGTGCTCTTGGGGAACTTTATCTTGACGAACTCTGGGGGATGTCAAGACTCATCTTT.

About this clone itself: This may stem from a read error, because a much larger clone lies one nucleotide away. The J gene is TRDJ1, the V gene TRDV1; the match to TRDD3 covers 8 bases. V lost 8 bases, J lost 0 bases, and 20 bases stayed unmatched. Per germline, CDR1 TSWWSYY and CDR2 QGS. The CDR3 is made up of 19 amino acids. CDR3 DNA: TGTGCTCTTTCCGGGTATTTGGGGATACATAGTATGTACACCGATAAACTCATCTTT. Protein: CALSGYLGIHSMYTDKLIF.

The chain joins TRDV1 to TRDJ1, with D maybe TRDD3 (5 bases). CDR1 and CDR2 from the germline V gene are TSWWSYY and QGS. Trimming took 0 bases from V and 5 from J, leaving 19 bases between them. The CDR3 runs 17 residues. The CDR3 coding sequence is TGTGCTCTTGGGGAACTTCAGGAGGGGGGGTACGCGGATAAACTCATCTTT. Protein: CALGELQEGGYADKLIF.

About this clone itself: It differs at one base from a far larger clone, so likely a read error. The same CDR3 also results from other DNA sequences found in this sample. The chain has TRDV1 and TRDJ1; weak D call: TRDD3 (7 bases). From germline, CDR1 is TSWWSYY and CDR2 QGS. There are 15 residues in the CDR3. CDR3 sequence: CALGDAFRGGDKLIF. For the CDR3, the DNA is TGTGCTCTGGGGGATGCCTTCCGTGGGGGCGATAAACTCATCTTT.

This clone was seen more than once but under ten times. This may come from a read error, since a much larger clone is one base off. The chain has TRDV1 and TRDJ1, with 8 bases that match TRDD3. CDR3 size: 25 residues. Germline loops: CDR1 TSWWSYY, CDR2 QGS. Trimming cost V 3 bases and J 0 bases; bases outside gene matches: 33. DNA of the CDR3: TGTGCTCTTGGGGACTCGGTCTTCCCAACGTGGATGTCCTGGGGGACCAGCCCATACACCGATAAACTCATCTTT. Its protein product is CALGDSVFPTWMSWGTSPYTDKLIF.

A note on this clone: This likely traces to a read error, being one base from a far larger clone. The chain carries TRDV1 and TRDJ1; the match to TRDD3 covers 7 bases. Germline lookup yields CDR1 TSWWSYY and CDR2 QGS. The CDR3 is 19 amino acids. CDR3 DNA: TGTGCTCTTGGGGAACTAGCCGGGGGATTGAGGCTGGACACCGATAAACGCATCTTT. Protein product: CALGELAGGLRLDTDKRIF.

Note on this clone: A far larger clone lies a single base away; this is likely a read error. This specimen includes other DNA sequences encoding the same CDR3. The chain couples TRDV1 to TRDJ1, with TRDD3 as a possible D gene (6 bases). The CDR3 covers 19 residues. The V and J ends lost 2 bases and 2 bases respectively, with 24 bases between them. Looked up from germline, CDR1 is TSWWSYY and CDR2 is QGS. The CDR3 DNA follows: TGTGCTCTTGGGGAAAGTGGTAGACGTCTGGGGAGCAGGACCGATAAACTCATCTTT. Protein sequence: CALGESGRRLGSRTDKLIF.

This clone was detected only once. A far larger clone is off by one base, so a read error is likely. Other DNA sequences in the same sample also yield this CDR3. The rearrangement joins TRDV1 to TRDJ1; the match to TRDD3 covers 7 bases. Germline V gene data show CDR1 as TSWWSYY and CDR2 as QGS. The CDR3 extends over 25 amino acids. J gave up 0 bases and V 0 bases, and 31 bases lay outside the gene matches. CDR3 in amino acids: CALGELAYSSAARGVWGTYTDKLIF. The CDR3 DNA is TGTGCTCTTGGGGAACTTGCTTACAGTTCCGCTGCAAGAGGAGTGTGGGGGACATACACCGATAAACTCATCTTT.